The clone carrying this TCR beta chain was detected a few times. What it binds is unknown. A universal primer site and UMIs were added as TCR cDNA was made by 5'RACE template switching. TCRdb analysed the 5' RACE reads with MiXCR anew, one entry per CDR3 protein. The table has approximately 550,000 distinct CDR3 sequences, approximately 13% seen once. The sample belongs to a study of T cells after yellow fever vaccination. Study-wide results and limits: A weaker but faster secondary response was observed, peaking on day 5 versus 15. Boosting was followed by the reappearance of most primary-vaccination clones (roughly 96% CD4, 85% to 90% CD8).

V gave up 4 bases and J gave up 5 bases; unmatched junction bases: 10. The CDR3 sequence is 18 residues long. Germline V CDR1 and CDR2: SGHKS, YYEKEE (reference sequence). The receptor was derived from a man aged 25-40 years who received the YFV17D yellow fever vaccine. Sequencing was performed on PBMCs, taken on the day of the yellow fever booster vaccination. The chain couples TRBV5-5 to TRBJ2-2, with 14 bases that match TRBD2. CDR3 in DNA: TGTGCCAGCAGCCTGTCGGGGACTAGCGGGAGTGGGACCGGGGAGCTGTTTTTT. It yields the protein CASSLSGTSGSGTGELFF.